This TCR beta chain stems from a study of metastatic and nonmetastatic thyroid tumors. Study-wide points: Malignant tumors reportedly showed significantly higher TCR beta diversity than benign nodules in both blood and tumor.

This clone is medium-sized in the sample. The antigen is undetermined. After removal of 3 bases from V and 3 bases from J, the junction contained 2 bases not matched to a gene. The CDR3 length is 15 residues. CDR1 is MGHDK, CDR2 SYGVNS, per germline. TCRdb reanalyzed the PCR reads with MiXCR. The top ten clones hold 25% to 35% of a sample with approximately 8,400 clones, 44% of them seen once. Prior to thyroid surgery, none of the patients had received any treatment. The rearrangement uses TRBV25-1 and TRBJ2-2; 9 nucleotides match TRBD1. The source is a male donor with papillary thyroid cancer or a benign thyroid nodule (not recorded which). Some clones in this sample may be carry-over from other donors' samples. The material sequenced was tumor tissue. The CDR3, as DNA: TGTGCCAGCAGTGAGGGGGACAGGGACACCGGGGAGCTGTTTTTT. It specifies CASSEGDRDTGELFF.